This T cell receptor (beta chain) came from a study of cytomegalovirus exposure and HLA in healthy donors. Regarding the study as a whole: One later analysis, an examination of the 100 to 150 validation repertoires, found that first-cohort TCR clusters tended to co-occur in them. Whilst most TCR sequences proved rare, a subset of public TCRs occurred across many donors. As confirmed in vitro, a few CMV-associated chains were specific for CMV antigens. Reported performance of the classifier showed diagnosis of cytomegalovirus status with high specificity and sensitivity.

With regard to this clone: What it recognizes is unknown.

Using immunoSEQ multiplex PCR, the repertoire was profiled, and TCRdb retains in-frame clones only, with some absent. The sample records around 220,000 clones, around four fifths being singletons. The sequenced sample was PBMCs. The TCR originated in a woman aged 25 to 39 in good health and CMV-seropositive.

CDR3 residues: CATNQQPGGYTF. Here the CDR3 DNA reads TGTGCCACGAATCAACAACCGGGGGGCTACACCTTC. This chain uses TRBV19 with TRBJ1-2; D not resolved. The germline V and J ends were trimmed by 10 bases and 8 bases, with 17 bases remaining between them. The V gene's germline CDR1 is LNHDA and CDR2 SQIVND (reference sequence). This CDR3 spans 12 amino acids. Using reference TRBV19 and TRBJ1-2 for the parts outside the CDR3, the full variable domain is DGGITQSPKYLFRKEGQNVTLSCEQNLNHDAMYWYRQDPGQGLRLIYYSQIVNDFQKGDIAEGYSVSREKKESFPLTVTSAQKNPTAFYLCATNQQPGGYTFGSGTRLTVV.